This is a list of T cell receptor beta chains from one sample in a study of vaccination and CD4 T cells after COVID-19. TCRdb redid the calling of the PCR reads with MiXCR, one entry per CDR3 protein. There are 6,000 or so distinct CDR3 sequences in the sample; around 33% occur only once, and roughly 40% lies in the top ten. Their specific antigens are unknown. Sequencing was done on a sample of CD4+ T cells from blood, cultured in vitro. The receptors stem from a human donor in good health. Both conserved end residues are part of each CDR3. D genes are given only for firm matches. The size of a clone is reported for some rows only, either as once, few or many, or as a class for expanded clones.

few TRBJ2-7 TRBV20-1 NA CSARAVRGRGGSYEQYF TGCAGTGCTAGAGCCGTTCGGGGGAGGGGGGGCTCCTACGAGCAGTACTTC
few TRBJ2-5 TRBV7-9 NA CASSFTVEETQYF TGTGCCAGCAGCTTTACCGTAGAGGAGACCCAGTACTTC
NA TRBJ2-1 TRBV6-1 NA CATLRDANNNEQFF TGTGCCACCTTGAGGGATGCGAATAACAATGAGCAGTTCTTC
NA TRBJ2-3 TRBV7-2 NA CASSLGSTDTQYF TGTGCCAGCAGCTTAGGTAGCACAGATACGCAGTATTTT
few TRBJ1-1 TRBV7-7 NA CASSLDTVSEAFF TGTGCTAGCAGCTTAGATACTGTCAGCGAAGCTTTCTTT
NA TRBJ2-3 TRBV30 NA CAWGETDTQYF TGTGCCTGGGGGGAAACAGATACGCAGTATTTT
few TRBJ2-1 TRBV6-1 NA CASSLTDAGSYNEQFF TGTGCCAGCAGTCTGACTGATGCGGGCTCCTACAATGAGCAGTTCTTC
few TRBJ2-6 TRBV4-1 NA CASSKLSSGANVLTF TGCGCCAGCAGCAAACTAAGCTCTGGGGCCAACGTCCTGACTTTC
few TRBJ2-1 TRBV7-9 TRBD2 CASSLHSLAGGPHEQFF TGTGCCAGCAGCTTACATTCACTAGCGGGAGGGCCCCATGAGCAGTTCTTC
NA TRBJ1-1 TRBV20-1 NA CSARFGGLTEAFF TGCAGTGCTAGGTTCGGCGGCCTAACTGAAGCTTTCTTT
NA TRBJ2-1 TRBV19 TRBD1 CASSGQGAYNEQFF TGTGCCAGTAGTGGACAGGGGGCCTACAATGAGCAGTTCTTC
NA TRBJ2-7 TRBV6-1 NA CASSDAGLSPQQYF TGTGCCAGCAGTGACGCTGGATTGTCCCCTCAGCAGTACTTC
NA TRBJ2-1 TRBV27 TRBD1 CASSDSPGQGGNEQFF TGTGCCAGCAGTGACTCACCGGGACAGGGGGGCAATGAGCAGTTCTTC
few TRBJ2-1 TRBV6-1 NA CASSPRGAVYNEQFF TGTGCCAGCAGTCCCCGGGGGGCGGTCTACAATGAGCAGTTCTTC
NA TRBJ2-1 TRBV10-3 NA CAIWGARDEQFF TGTGCCATCTGGGGAGCGCGAGATGAGCAGTTCTTC
NA TRBJ2-2 TRBV20-1 TRBD2 CSARGGTTSTGELFF TGCAGTGCTAGAGGAGGGACTACGTCAACCGGGGAGCTGTTTTTT
NA TRBJ2-7 TRBV7-2 NA CASSLELPGREQYF TGTGCCAGCAGCTTAGAACTACCGGGTAGAGAGCAGTACTTC